Presented here are 3 T cell receptor beta chains from one specimen sequenced in a study of cytomegalovirus exposure and HLA in healthy donors. The PCR used 60 Vbeta and 13 Jbeta primers. The protocol was immunoSEQ multiplex PCR, while the TCRdb copy is restricted to in-frame clones and leaves out a portion. Of some 120,000 clones listed, roughly 70% are singletons. The source material was PBMCs. These receptor sequences come from a man in his forties in good health and CMV-seropositive.

The V gene is TRBV9, the J gene TRBJ1-1; 11 nucleotides agree with TRBD1. V dropped 3 bases and J dropped 1; count of bases not matched to a gene: 8. This CDR3 has 17 residues. Germline V gives CDR1 SGDLS, CDR2 YYNGEE. The CDR3: CASSGSGTGGKNTEAFF. CDR3 DNA: TGTGCCAGCAGCGGATCCGGGACAGGGGGAAAGAACACTGAAGCTTTCTTT. The entire variable domain, with the rest obtained from reference TRBV9 and TRBJ1-1, is as follows: DSGVTQTPKHLITATGQRVTLRCSPRSGDLSVYWYQQSLDQGLQFLIQYYNGEERAKGNILERFSAQQFPDLHSELNLSSLELGDSALYFCASSGSGTGGKNTEAFFGQGTRLTVV.

The V gene is TRBV18, the J gene TRBJ2-1; D unclear. There are 16 residues in the CDR3. Per the germline V gene, CDR1 is KGHSH and CDR2 is LQKENI. With 3 bases removed from V and 0 bases from J, the gap between germline ends came to 12 bases. The CDR3 DNA follows: TGTGCCAGCTCACCCCTTCCAGTCAGCTCCTACAATGAGCAGTTCTTC. It is translated as CASSPLPVSSYNEQFF.

The chain couples TRBV5-4 to TRBJ2-1, with 12 bases identical to TRBD2. The CDR3 runs to 15 residues. Trimming took 4 bases from V and 5 from J; bases not matched to a gene: 4. Germline loops: CDR1 SGHNT, CDR2 YYREEE (reference sequence). CDR3 sequence (DNA): TGTGCCAGCAGCGCTGGACTAGCGGGAAACAATGAGCAGTTCTTC. Amino acid sequence: CASSAGLAGNNEQFF.